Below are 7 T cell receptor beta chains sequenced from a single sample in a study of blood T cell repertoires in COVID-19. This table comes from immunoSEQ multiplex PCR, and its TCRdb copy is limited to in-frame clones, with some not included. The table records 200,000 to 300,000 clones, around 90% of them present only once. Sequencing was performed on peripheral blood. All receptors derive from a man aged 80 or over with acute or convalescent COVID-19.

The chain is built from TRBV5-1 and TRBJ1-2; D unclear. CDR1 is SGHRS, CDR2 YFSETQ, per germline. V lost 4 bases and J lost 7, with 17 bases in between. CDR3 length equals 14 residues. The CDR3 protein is CASSPPESASGYTF. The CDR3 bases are TGCGCCAGCAGCCCCCCGGAGTCGGCCTCTGGCTACACCTTC.

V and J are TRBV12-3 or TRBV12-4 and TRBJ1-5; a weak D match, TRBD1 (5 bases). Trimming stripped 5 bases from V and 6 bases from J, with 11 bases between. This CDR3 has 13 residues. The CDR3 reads CASSSRVAQPQHF. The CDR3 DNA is TGTGCCAGCAGTAGCAGGGTAGCTCAGCCCCAGCATTTT.

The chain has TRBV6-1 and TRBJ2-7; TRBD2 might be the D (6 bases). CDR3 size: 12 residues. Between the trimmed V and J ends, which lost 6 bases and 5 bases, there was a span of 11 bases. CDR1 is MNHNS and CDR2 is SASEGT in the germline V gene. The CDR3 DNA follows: TGTGCCAGCAGCTGGGACTGGGACGAGCAGTACTTC. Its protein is CASSWDWDEQYF.

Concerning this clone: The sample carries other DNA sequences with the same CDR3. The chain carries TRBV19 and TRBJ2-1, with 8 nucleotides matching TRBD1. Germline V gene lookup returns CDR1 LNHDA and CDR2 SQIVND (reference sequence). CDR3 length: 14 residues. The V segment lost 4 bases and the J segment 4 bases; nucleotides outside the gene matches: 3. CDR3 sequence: CASSTQGGYNEQFF. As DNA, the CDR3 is TGTGCCAGTAGTACACAGGGGGGTTACAATGAGCAGTTCTTC. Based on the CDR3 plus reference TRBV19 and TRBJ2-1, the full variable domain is DGGITQSPKYLFRKEGQNVTLSCEQNLNHDAMYWYRQDPGQGLRLIYYSQIVNDFQKGDIAEGYSVSREKKESFPLTVTSAQKNPTAFYLCASSTQGGYNEQFFGPGTRLTVL.

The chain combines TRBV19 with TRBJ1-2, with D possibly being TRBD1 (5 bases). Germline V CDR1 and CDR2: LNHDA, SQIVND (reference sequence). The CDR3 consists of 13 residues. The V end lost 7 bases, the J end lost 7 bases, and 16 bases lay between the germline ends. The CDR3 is CASKDAGRAGYTF. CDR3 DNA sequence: TGTGCCAGTAAGGACGCAGGGAGGGCTGGCTACACCTTC.

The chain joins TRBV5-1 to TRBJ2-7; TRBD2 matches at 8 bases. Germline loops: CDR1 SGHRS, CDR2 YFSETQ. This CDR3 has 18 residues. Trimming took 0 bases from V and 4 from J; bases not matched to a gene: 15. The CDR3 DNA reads TGCGCCAGCAGCTTGGGATTATCCGGGGGGGATGTTACTTACGAGCAGTACTTC. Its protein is CASSLGLSGGDVTYEQYF.

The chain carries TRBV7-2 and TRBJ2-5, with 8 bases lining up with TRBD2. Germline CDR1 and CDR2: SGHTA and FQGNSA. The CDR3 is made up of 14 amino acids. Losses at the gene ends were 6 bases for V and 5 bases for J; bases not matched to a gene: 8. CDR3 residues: CASSFGLASETQYF. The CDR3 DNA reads TGTGCCAGCAGTTTTGGACTAGCTTCGGAGACCCAGTACTTC.